This is a list of T cell receptor beta chains from one sample in a study of blood T cell repertoires in COVID-19. TCRdb's copy holds only in-frame clones and misses some; the assay was immunoSEQ multiplex PCR. Of over 20,000 clones detected, approximately 92% appear once; the ten largest clones hold roughly 7%. Sequencing was done on a sample of peripheral blood. The receptors shown here come from a man aged 70 or older with active COVID-19. CDR3s include the opening cysteine and the closing phenylalanine or tryptophan. A D gene is named only where the DNA matches it firmly. Some rows have no size entry. The others give once, few or many, or a class for an expanded clone.

d_gene	abundance	v_gene	j_gene	CDR3nt	CDR3aa
TRBD1	.	TRBV6-5	TRBJ2-2	TGTGCCAGCAGGCGCGACAGGGTTGGCGGGGAGCTGTTTTTT	CASRRDRVGGELFF
TRBD2	.	TRBV4-3	TRBJ2-5	TGCGCCAGCAGCCAATTTAGGGCTAGCGGGGGGCAAGAGACCCAGTACTTC	CASSQFRASGGQETQYF
TRBD2	.	TRBV4-3	TRBJ2-2	TGCGCCAGCAGCCAACACGGACTAGCTGGGGAGCTGTTTTTT	CASSQHGLAGELFF
.	.	TRBV18	TRBJ1-5	TGTGCCAGCTCACCACAGGGCAGGGATCAGCCCCAGCATTTT	CASSPQGRDQPQHF
.	once	TRBV30	TRBJ1-5	TGTGCCTGGAGTGTCTCGGGAGGAAATCAGCCCCAGCATTTT	CAWSVSGGNQPQHF
.	.	TRBV5-5	TRBJ2-5	TGTGCCAGCAGCTTGGGAGGGGGTCTGGGAGAGACCCAGTACTTC	CASSLGGGLGETQYF
TRBD2	.	TRBV7-7	TRBJ2-3	TGTGCCAGCAGCTTAGGACTAGCCCACGAGGATACGCAGTATTTT	CASSLGLAHEDTQYF
.	once	TRBV7-9	TRBJ2-3	TGTGCCAGCAGCCCCTCCACAGACACAGATACGCAGTATTTT	CASSPSTDTDTQYF
TRBD2	.	TRBV19	TRBJ2-1	TGTGCCAGTAGTATTTACGGTAGCGGGTCTTACAATGAGCAGTTCTTC	CASSIYGSGSYNEQFF
.	.	TRBV7-2	TRBJ2-7	TGTGCCAGCAGCTTTCTGGGACTTCTATACGAGCAGTACTTC	CASSFLGLLYEQYF
.	.	TRBV11-1	TRBJ1-1	TGTGCCAGCAGCTTAGGTCGGGGCGGGGTGAACACTGAAGCTTTCTTT	CASSLGRGGVNTEAFF
.	.	TRBV19	TRBJ1-5	TGTGCCAGTAGTACGACAGACATTAGCAATCAGCCCCAGCATTTT	CASSTTDISNQPQHF
.	.	TRBV7-2	TRBJ2-7	TGTGCCAGCAGCAAGGACAGAAACTACGAGCAGTACTTC	CASSKDRNYEQYF
.	.	TRBV28	TRBJ1-1	TGTGCCAGCAGTTTATGGAGGAGTCGGGGCACTGAAGCTTTCTTT	CASSLWRSRGTEAFF
TRBD1	few	TRBV9	TRBJ2-3	TGTGCCAGCAGCTTGCAAACCGGGACAGGGACGTTCCCAGATACGCAGTATTTT	CASSLQTGTGTFPDTQYF
.	few	TRBV5-4	TRBJ2-7	TGTGCCAGCAGCTTGGTCACCGGGGTTCTCTACGAGCAGTACTTC	CASSLVTGVLYEQYF
.	.	TRBV25-1	TRBJ1-1	TGTGCCAGCAGTGACCAATCCACTGAAGCTTTCTTT	CASSDQSTEAFF
TRBD2	.	TRBV27	TRBJ2-7	TGTGCCAGCAGTCCTAGCGGGAGGTATCCCCTGGGCGAGCAGTACTTC	CASSPSGRYPLGEQYF
.	.	TRBV7-2	TRBJ2-5	TGTGCCAGCAGCTCTACAGGGTTCCAAGAGACCCAGTACTTC	CASSSTGFQETQYF
TRBD1	.	TRBV7-2	TRBJ2-7	TGTGCCAGCAGCTTAGGGACAGGGGGCGAGCAGTACTTC	CASSLGTGGEQYF